This T cell receptor (beta chain) was captured by sequencing in a study of tumor and adjacent non-tumor tissue in lung cancer. Three rounds of nested PCR, following a modified ARM-PCR protocol, produced the TCRbeta library. TCRdb itself ran the multiplex PCR reads through MiXCR, one entry per CDR3 protein. The table shows approximately 130,000 distinct CDR3 sequences, with roughly 67% occurring only once. This sample's RNA came from whole unsorted tissue. Looked up from germline, CDR1 is SGHNT and CDR2 is YYREEE (reference sequence). This CDR3 has 14 amino acids. The V gene lost 4 bases and the J gene lost 10 bases, with 18 bases spanning the gap. Regarding this clonotype: The antigen is undetermined.

Study findings and constraints: Tumor tissue had significantly higher TCR diversity than normal lung.

This clonotype was obtained from a young man with non-small cell lung cancer. This chain links TRBV5-4 with TRBJ2-1; D is perhaps TRBD1 (6 bases). The source material was lung tumor tissue. CDR3 nucleotides: TGTGCCAGCAGCATGGAGGCAGGGGCATGGGAGCAGTTCTTC. Its protein is CASSMEAGAWEQFF.